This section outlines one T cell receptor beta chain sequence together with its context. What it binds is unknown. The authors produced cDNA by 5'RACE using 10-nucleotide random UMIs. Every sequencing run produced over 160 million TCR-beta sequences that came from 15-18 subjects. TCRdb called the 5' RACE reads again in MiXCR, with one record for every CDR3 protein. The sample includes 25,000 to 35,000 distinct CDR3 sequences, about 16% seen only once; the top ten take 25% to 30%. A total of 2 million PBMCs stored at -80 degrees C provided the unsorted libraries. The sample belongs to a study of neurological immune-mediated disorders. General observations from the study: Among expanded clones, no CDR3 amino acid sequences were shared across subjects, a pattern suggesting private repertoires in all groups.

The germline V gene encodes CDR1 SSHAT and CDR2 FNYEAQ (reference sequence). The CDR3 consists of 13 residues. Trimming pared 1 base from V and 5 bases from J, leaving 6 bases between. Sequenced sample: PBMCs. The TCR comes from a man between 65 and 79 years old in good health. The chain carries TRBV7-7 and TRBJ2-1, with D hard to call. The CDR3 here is CASSLGEDNEQFF. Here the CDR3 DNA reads TGTGCCAGCAGCTTAGGGGAAGACAATGAGCAGTTCTTC.